This TCR beta chain was recovered during a study of chemoradiotherapy in HPV16-positive cancers (dated by TCRdb to 2022 to 2024). In the study overall: Candidate HPV-specific T-cell clones and common TCR motifs were defined through functional T-cell assays on cells from two HPV16-positive patients. Whether T-cell immunity against the HPV oncoproteins E6 and E7 changes during chemoradiotherapy and whether survival is affected by this immunity were examined in the study. TCR repertoires from 86 patients with HPV-related cancers were then used to track the candidate HPV-specific TCRs and motifs. What the work shows at the level of the full study, not this receptor alone: Improved recurrence-free survival in HPV16-positive patients was associated with expansion of HPV-responsive T cells during chemoradiotherapy. Expansion of candidate HPV-specific clones and E7-related TCR motifs was observed in the tumor microenvironment during treatment, whereas no such expansion was observed for non-HPV-specific T cells. Only a couple of HPV16-positive patients were used to derive the functional definition of HPV-specific T cells, and the survival association was reported for HPV16-positive patients.

Concerning this clone itself: Its antigen is still unknown. No much larger clonotype is one base removed from it; base qualities were not supplied.

The germline V gene (reference sequence) provides CDR1 SGHKS and CDR2 YYEKEE. V is shortened by 3 bases, J by 4 bases, and the region joining them spans 20 bases. The CDR3, from cysteine to phenylalanine, totals 16 residues. Of the read, only the CDR3 DNA is kept; its 48 bases are in frame from base 1. Because repertoires were sampled repeatedly during chemoradiotherapy, clonal expansion in the tumor microenvironment could be followed. To prepare the library, the immunoSEQ multiplex PCR assay was applied. This is the immuneACCESS table as TCRdb keeps it, with only in-frame sequences that have V and J called. A part of the clones is gone; compared with another copy, unresolved V genes explain less than half, and the rest is unexplained. The sample contains several thousand clones, around 77% of them found a single time. The leading ten clones occupy roughly 18% of the sample.

Sampling was done from a patient who underwent chemoradiotherapy. Recombination linked TRBV5-5 to TRBJ2-7, with TRBD2 tentatively as D gene (7 bases match). The source of this sequence is a human donor with HPV-associated anogenital cancer. The nucleotide sequence is TGTGCCAGCAGCTACGAACCAGGACTAGGGGGGTACGAGCAGTACTTC. This is translated as CASSYEPGLGGYEQYF.